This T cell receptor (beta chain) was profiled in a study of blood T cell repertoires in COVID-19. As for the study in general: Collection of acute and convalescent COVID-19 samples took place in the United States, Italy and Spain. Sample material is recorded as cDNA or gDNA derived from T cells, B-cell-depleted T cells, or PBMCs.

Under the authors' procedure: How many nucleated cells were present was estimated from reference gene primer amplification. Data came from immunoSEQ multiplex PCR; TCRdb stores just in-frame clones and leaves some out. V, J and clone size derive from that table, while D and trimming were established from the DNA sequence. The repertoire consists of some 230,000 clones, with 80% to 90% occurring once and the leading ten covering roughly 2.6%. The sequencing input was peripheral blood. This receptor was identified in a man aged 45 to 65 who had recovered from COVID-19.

The CDR3, as DNA: TGTGCCAGCAGCAGGATGAACTATGGCTACACCTTC. Its translation: CASSRMNYGYTF. V and J are TRBV6-6 and TRBJ1-2; D not resolved. The CDR3 is made up of 12 amino acids. The germline V gene has CDR1 MNHNY and CDR2 SVGAGI (reference sequence). The V gene lost 6 bases and the J gene lost 2 bases, with 7 bases spanning the gap.